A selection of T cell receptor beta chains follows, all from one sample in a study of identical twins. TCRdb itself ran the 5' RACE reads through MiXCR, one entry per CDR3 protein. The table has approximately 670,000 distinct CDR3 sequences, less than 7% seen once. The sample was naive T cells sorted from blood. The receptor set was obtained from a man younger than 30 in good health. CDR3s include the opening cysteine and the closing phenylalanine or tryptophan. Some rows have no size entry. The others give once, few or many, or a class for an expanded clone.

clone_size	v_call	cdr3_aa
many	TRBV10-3	CAISDSIARVGTGELFF
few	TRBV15	CATSRGRGGRGSQPQHF
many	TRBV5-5	CASSLIGDSPLHF
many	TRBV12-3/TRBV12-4	CASTEAPWLAGVDTQYF
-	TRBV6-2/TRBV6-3	CASRTAGGPYEQYF
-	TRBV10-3	CAISVASGPYNEQFF
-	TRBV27	CAVLAGLADTQYF
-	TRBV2	CASNWAGPDNEKLFF
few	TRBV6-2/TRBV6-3	CASSDPSWELFF
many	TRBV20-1	CSARDIVVTGIIDYGYTF
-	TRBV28	CASTEAVLYEQYF
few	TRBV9	CASSGGAGLSTEAFF
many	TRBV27	CASSARAVYKETQYF
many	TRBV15	CATSRDLGRDEQYF
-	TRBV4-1	CASSQDSAGHGELFF
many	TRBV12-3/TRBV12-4	CASSSKQPGYTF
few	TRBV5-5	CASSGGPGQVPNEKLFF
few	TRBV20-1	CSAGDRERGSYEQYF
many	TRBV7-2	CASSLWSSTDTQYF
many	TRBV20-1	CSARGLAGTYNEQFF
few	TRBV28	CASAPPRDYPYEQYF
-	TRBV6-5	CASSYSAGNEKLFF
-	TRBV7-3	CASSYDPDMSGYTF
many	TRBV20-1	CSVAGGSNTGLF
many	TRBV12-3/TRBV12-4	CASSSRRLAAYNEQFF
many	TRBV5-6	CASSRDGIQAGEQYF
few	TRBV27	CATGPEGRVFEQYF
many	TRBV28	CASRLTGVETQYF
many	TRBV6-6	CASTSTGDSLF
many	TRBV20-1	CSARFLAGTNEQFF
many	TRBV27	CASSLSRAADTQYF
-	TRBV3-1	CASSQDSGSGVQGHNEQFF
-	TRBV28	CASSPTDRVNYEQYF
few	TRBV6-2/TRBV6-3	CASGGTAWHVAGKYIQYF
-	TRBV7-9	CASRTTGGLTDTQYF
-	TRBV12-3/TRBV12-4	CASSLGGTGETGANVLTF
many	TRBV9	CASSGGLAVTGELFF
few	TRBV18	CASSPNRDGDTQYF
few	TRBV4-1	CASSKHEPSYNEQFF
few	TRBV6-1	CASSGRVAGNEQFF
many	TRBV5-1	CASSLGTARDTQYF
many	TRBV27	CASSSGTSGRASYNEQFF
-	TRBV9	CASSSVREGTDTQYF
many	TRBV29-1	CSAVKVGDSETQYF
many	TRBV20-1	CSARDSRGHYEQYF
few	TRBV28	CASTQVTDTQYF
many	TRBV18	CASSPREYEQYF
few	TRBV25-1	CASRPPGQGYYTQYF
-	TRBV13	CASSLSFGTNTYEQYF
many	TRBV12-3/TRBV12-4	CASSLGRAGEWYEQYF
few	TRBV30	CAWSERETQYF
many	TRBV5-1	CASSRLTQGSTEAFF
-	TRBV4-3	CASSQGSRREGAYEQYF
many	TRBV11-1	CASSLDIRTSGRRYNEQFF